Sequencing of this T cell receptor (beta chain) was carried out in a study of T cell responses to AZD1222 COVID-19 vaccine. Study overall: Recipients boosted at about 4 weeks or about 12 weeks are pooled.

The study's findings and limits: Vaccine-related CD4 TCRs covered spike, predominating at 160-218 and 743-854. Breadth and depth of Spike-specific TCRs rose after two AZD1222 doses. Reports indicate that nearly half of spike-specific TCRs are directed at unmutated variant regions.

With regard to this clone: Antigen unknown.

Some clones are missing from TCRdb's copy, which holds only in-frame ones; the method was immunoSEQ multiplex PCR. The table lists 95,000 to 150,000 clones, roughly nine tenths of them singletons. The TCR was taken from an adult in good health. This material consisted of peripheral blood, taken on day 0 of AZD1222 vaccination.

CDR3 region: CATSRVGGYGYTF. The DNA of the CDR3 is TGTGCCACCAGCAGAGTGGGGGGATATGGCTACACCTTC. The chain links TRBV15 to TRBJ1-2, with D perhaps TRBD1 (5 bases). V gave up 1 base and J gave up 5 bases, with 8 bases separating them. The CDR3 has 13 amino acids. The germline V gene encodes CDR1 LNHNV and CDR2 YYDKDF (reference sequence).